These 24 T cell receptor beta chains share one sample of origin, sequenced in a study of OX40 agonist ivuxolimab in advanced cancers. Assay used: immunoSEQ multiplex PCR; TCRdb lists only in-frame clones, some missing. This table has some 100,000 clones, around 94% appearing once. The source was CD4+ or CD8+ T cells sorted from blood, collected in a trial of the OX40 agonist ivuxolimab. Receptors were obtained from an adult with an advanced solid tumor such as melanoma, head and neck, liver or kidney cancer.

The table lists this clone with a count of one. The V and J genes are TRBV6-5 and TRBJ1-1; the D gene is possibly TRBD1 (6 bases). Germline V gene sequence: CDR1 MNHEY, CDR2 SVGAGI. The CDR3 consists of 13 residues. The germline V and J ends were trimmed by 5 bases and 5 bases, with 12 bases remaining between them. DNA for the CDR3: TGTGCCAGCAGTACGGGGGCAAGTACTGAAGCTTTCTTT. Protein sequence: CASSTGASTEAFF.

The CDR3 reads CAIKTGAVEKLFF. The CDR3 nucleotides are TGTGCCATTAAGACAGGGGCGGTTGAAAAACTGTTTTTT. This rearrangement joins TRBV2 to TRBJ1-4; 8 bases line up with TRBD1. This CDR3 spans 13 amino acids. In germline, CDR1 is SNHLY, CDR2 FYNNEI. After removal of 10 bases from V and 7 bases from J, the junction contained 8 bases not matched to a gene. Supplemented by reference TRBV2 and TRBJ1-4, the full variable domain reads EPEVTQTPSHQVTQMGQEVILRCVPISNHLYFYWYRQILGQKVEFLVSFYNNEISEKSEIFDDQFSVERPDGSNFTLKIRSTKLEDSAMYFCAIKTGAVEKLFFGSGTQLSVL.

The chain recombines TRBV6-1 with TRBJ2-7; 7 positions match TRBD2. Losses at the gene ends were 2 bases for V and 2 bases for J; bases not matched to a gene: 6. This CDR3 comprises 15 residues. The V gene's germline CDR1 is MNHNS and CDR2 SASEGT. The CDR3 sequence is CASSERGRGAYEQYF. CDR3 DNA sequence: TGTGCCAGCAGTGAAAGGGGACGGGGGGCCTACGAGCAGTACTTC.

The rearrangement joins TRBV11-2 to TRBJ2-7; 8 nucleotides align to TRBD1. Germline CDR1 SGHAT, CDR2 FQNNGV. V shed 5 bases, J shed 3 bases, and the junction held 3 bases outside the gene matches. The CDR3 loop spans 13 amino acids. The CDR3 sequence is CASSHGTGYEQYF. CDR3 nucleotides: TGTGCCAGCAGCCACGGGACAGGCTACGAGCAGTACTTC.

Details on this clone: At one of its ends the junction is not consistent with the germline gene, which may arise from a read error. The rearrangement links TRBV15 to TRBJ2-7, with no clear D. Germline values: CDR1 LNHNV, CDR2 YYDKDF (reference sequence). The CDR3 contains 13 residues. Here the CDR3 DNA reads TGTGCCACCAGCAGAGATTTCTCCAACGAGCAGTACTTC. This translates into CATSRDFSNEQYF.

V usage is TRBV30 and J usage is TRBJ2-2; D may be TRBD1 (5 bases). Trimming pared 6 bases from V and 1 base from J, leaving 9 bases between. Germline V gives CDR1 GTSNPN, CDR2 SVGIG (reference sequence). The length of the CDR3 is 13 residues. The CDR3 DNA reads TGTGCCTGTACTACAGGGAACACCGGGGAGCTGTTTTTT. Amino acids: CACTTGNTGELFF.

The chain joins TRBV29-1 to TRBJ2-7; 11 bases are a match to TRBD1. Trimming took 1 base from V and 5 from J; bases not matched to a gene: 4. In germline, CDR1 is SQVTM, CDR2 ANQGSEA. The CDR3 length is 14 residues. The chain's CDR3 is CSVEGTGGIDEQYF. CDR3 DNA: TGCAGCGTTGAAGGGACAGGGGGCATCGACGAGCAGTACTTC.

This clone was observed once. J is TRBJ1-5 and V is TRBV9; D is unresolved. Germline lookup yields CDR1 SGDLS and CDR2 YYNGEE. Trimming cost V 3 bases and J 6 bases, with 31 bases left between them. The CDR3 is made up of 20 amino acids. CDR3 in amino acids: CASSAPPAGTREGLFQPQHF. CDR3 DNA sequence: TGTGCCAGCAGCGCACCCCCTGCAGGTACGAGGGAGGGCCTTTTTCAGCCCCAGCATTTT.

The chain combines TRBV5-6 with TRBJ1-2; a weak D match, TRBD1 (5 bases). Germline CDR1 SGHDT, CDR2 YYEEEE. The V gene lost 3 bases and the J gene lost 4 bases, with 10 bases spanning the gap. The CDR3 has 13 amino acids. The chain's CDR3 is CASSSGTPYGYTF. The CDR3 nucleotides read TGTGCCAGCAGCTCCGGGACCCCCTATGGCTACACCTTC.

The chain uses TRBV27 and TRBJ2-1; D possibly uses TRBD1 or TRBD2 (5 bases each). The V end was cut by 3 bases, the J end by 4 bases, with 10 bases between. Germline CDR1 MNHEY, CDR2 SMNVEV (reference sequence). This CDR3 contains 14 residues. The CDR3 sequence is CASSFGTAYNEQFF. For the CDR3, the DNA is TGTGCCAGCAGTTTCGGGACGGCTTACAATGAGCAGTTCTTC.

V is TRBV29-1 and J is TRBJ1-1, with no clear D. Germline CDR1 reads SQVTM; CDR2 reads ANQGSEA. Trimming stripped 7 bases from V and 4 bases from J, with 16 bases between. The CDR3 spans 13 residues. This chain's CDR3 is CSAPTGWGTEAFF. The CDR3 DNA reads as TGCAGCGCACCCACGGGGTGGGGCACTGAAGCTTTCTTT.

J is TRBJ2-3 and V is TRBV28; 15 nucleotides agree with TRBD2. Trimming took 3 bases from V and 8 from J; bases not matched to a gene: 15. CDR1 and CDR2 (germline): MDHEN, SYDVKM. The CDR3 runs to 19 residues. CDR3 sequence: CASSFPLGTSGGFKGTQYF. The CDR3 DNA is TGTGCCAGCAGTTTCCCACTCGGGACTAGCGGGGGGTTCAAGGGTACGCAGTATTTT.

The V gene is TRBV30, the J gene TRBJ1-5; D may be TRBD1 (5 bases). In germline, CDR1 is GTSNPN, CDR2 SVGIG (reference sequence). The CDR3 consists of 15 residues. Trimming took off 2 bases at V and 1 base at J, with 12 bases between the two ends. The CDR3 DNA reads TGTGCCTGGAGTATCTCAGGGTGGAGCAATCAGCCCCAGCATTTT. The encoded protein is CAWSISGWSNQPQHF.

This chain links TRBV13 with TRBJ2-6; 8 nucleotides match TRBD2. Per the germline V gene, CDR1 is PRHDT and CDR2 is FYEKMQ (reference sequence). This CDR3 has 19 amino acids. The V and J ends lost 3 bases and 2 bases, in that order; junction bases with no gene match: 12. CDR3 sequence: CASSFIYTGGAPGANVLTF. CDR3 in DNA: TGTGCCAGCAGCTTCATATATACCGGGGGGGCGCCTGGGGCCAACGTCCTGACTTTC.

The table lists this clone with a few counts. The V call is TRBV27, the J call TRBJ1-5; D remains ambiguous. V gave up 3 bases and J gave up 0 bases, with 3 bases separating them. This CDR3 contains 13 residues. Germline V lookup: CDR1 MNHEY, CDR2 SMNVEV (reference sequence). CDR3: CASSFYSNQPQHF. The CDR3 DNA sequence: TGTGCCAGCAGTTTTTATAGCAATCAGCCCCAGCATTTT.

The J gene is TRBJ2-7, the V gene TRBV19, with D possibly being TRBD2 (6 bases). Germline CDR1 reads LNHDA; CDR2 reads SQIVND (reference sequence). The CDR3 sequence is 17 residues long. V was trimmed by 3 bases and J by 1 base, leaving 19 bases between them. CDR3 region: CASSIALATTRSYEQYF. CDR3 DNA: TGTGCCAGTAGTATCGCGCTAGCGACAACCAGATCCTACGAGCAGTACTTC.

The V gene is TRBV29-1, the J gene TRBJ2-1, with D tentatively TRBD1 or TRBD2 (7 bases each). The CDR3 is 12 residues long. In germline, CDR1 is SQVTM, CDR2 ANQGSEA. Deletions cut 4 bases from V and 6 bases from J, with 10 bases between. As DNA, the CDR3 is TGCAGCGTTGTCAGGGGGGGCAATGAGCAGTTCTTC. It translates to CSVVRGGNEQFF.

V is TRBV6-6 and J is TRBJ2-2; D may be TRBD1 or TRBD2 (7 bases each). The CDR3 covers 15 residues. Germline V gene sequence: CDR1 MNHNY, CDR2 SVGAGI (reference sequence). V lost 7 bases and J lost 4, with 16 bases in between. The CDR3 protein is CASIQGGVSTGELFF. CDR3 coding DNA: TGTGCCAGCATCCAGGGGGGGGTGAGCACCGGGGAGCTGTTTTTT.

The chain uses TRBV5-4 and TRBJ2-5; 9 nucleotides align to TRBD2. The CDR3 is made up of 17 amino acids. Germline loops: CDR1 SGHNT, CDR2 YYREEE (reference sequence). Trimming took 0 bases from V and 2 from J; bases not matched to a gene: 8. The CDR3 loop is CASSLGVASGVQETQYF. The CDR3 coding sequence is TGTGCCAGCAGCTTGGGGGTGGCTAGCGGGGTACAAGAGACCCAGTACTTC.

This chain uses TRBV6-5 with TRBJ1-3, with 8 bases aligning to TRBD1. The CDR3 runs to 15 residues. Germline values: CDR1 MNHEY, CDR2 SVGAGI. V shed 6 bases, J shed 4 bases, and the junction held 8 bases outside the gene matches. DNA for the CDR3: TGTGCCAGCAGAGGACAGGGTCGGGGCGGAAACACCATATATTTT. Encoded protein: CASRGQGRGGNTIYF.

This sequence joins TRBV5-6 and TRBJ2-7, with 8 bases fitting TRBD2. Unmatched junction bases numbered 11, after V lost 0 bases and J lost 3 bases. The CDR3 length is 17 residues. From germline, CDR1 is SGHDT and CDR2 YYEEEE. Here the CDR3 DNA reads TGTGCCAGCAGCTTGGCGGGGGGGCAAGGACCATACTACGAGCAGTACTTC. Translation gives CASSLAGGQGPYYEQYF.

J is TRBJ1-3 and V is TRBV5-6; no clear D gene. The germline gives CDR1 SGHDT, CDR2 YYEEEE. The CDR3 is made up of 12 amino acids. The V and J ends lost 0 bases and 7 bases respectively, with 5 bases between them. This CDR3 is CASSLGANTIYF. The CDR3 nucleotides read TGTGCCAGCAGCTTGGGTGCGAACACCATATATTTT.

Only a few counts were recorded for this clone. The V and J genes are TRBV5-1 and TRBJ2-1, with D uncertain. The V end was cut by 0 bases, the J end by 6 bases, with 1 base between. Germline V CDR1 and CDR2: SGHRS, YFSETQ. The CDR3 runs 11 residues. The chain's CDR3 is CASSLGNEQFF. The CDR3 DNA is TGCGCCAGCAGCTTGGGCAATGAGCAGTTCTTC.

The rearrangement joins TRBV29-1 to TRBJ2-7, with D possibly called TRBD1 or TRBD2 (5 bases each). The CDR3 runs 14 residues. From germline, CDR1 is SQVTM and CDR2 ANQGSEA. Trimming took 0 bases from V and 4 from J, leaving 13 bases between them. For the CDR3, the DNA is TGCAGCGTTGAAGATGGGCTAGAGGGGTACGAGCAGTACTTC. Protein sequence: CSVEDGLEGYEQYF.